Listed below are T cell receptor beta chains from one sample, sequenced in a study of blood T cell repertoires in COVID-19. Sequencing was performed with immunoSEQ multiplex PCR; in TCRdb, only in-frame clones are kept and a portion is missing. The table shows approximately 330,000 clones, with around 87% occurring only once. Sequenced: peripheral blood. The receptors were gathered from a woman aged 50 to 60 with active or convalescent COVID-19. Both conserved end residues are part of each CDR3. D genes are given only for firm matches. Expanded clones are given a class, and other clones once, few, many or no size at all.

CDR3nt,CDR3aa,j_gene,v_gene,d_gene,abundance
TGTGCCAGTAGTATAAACCGGGGTGCTTTCTATGGCTACACCTTC,CASSINRGAFYGYTF,TRBJ1-2,TRBV19,NA,NA
TGTGCCAGCAGTTCCGGGACAGGGTTAACTGAAGCTTTCTTT,CASSSGTGLTEAFF,TRBJ1-1,TRBV27,TRBD1,few
TGTGCCATCAGTGGTGACAGGGTAGAGTATGGCTACACCTTC,CAISGDRVEYGYTF,TRBJ1-2,TRBV10-3,TRBD1,NA
TGTGCCAGCAGCATCGGACAGGGTTACACTGAAGCTTTCTTT,CASSIGQGYTEAFF,TRBJ1-1,TRBV2,TRBD1,NA
TGCGCCAGCAGCCAAGTAGTGAACCTGCCTGCCCCCTACGAGCAGTACTTC,CASSQVVNLPAPYEQYF,TRBJ2-7,TRBV4-1,NA,NA
TGTGCCAGCAGTTTAGGAGGGGCTGACACTGAAGCTTTCTTT,CASSLGGADTEAFF,TRBJ1-1,TRBV28,NA,NA
TGTGCCAGTAGTGGGAGTAGTGCAACTAATGAAAAACTGTTTTTT,CASSGSSATNEKLFF,TRBJ1-4,TRBV19,NA,NA
TGTGCCAGCAGCCCAGCGACAGGGCACACTGAAGCTTTCTTT,CASSPATGHTEAFF,TRBJ1-1,TRBV9,TRBD1,NA
TGCGCCAGCAGTCAAACAGGGCCGAACACTGAAGCTTTCTTT,CASSQTGPNTEAFF,TRBJ1-1,TRBV4-1,NA,NA
TGTGCCAGCAGCGCGGGACAGGGCCCTCAGCCCCAGCATTTT,CASSAGQGPQPQHF,TRBJ1-5,TRBV5-5,TRBD1,once
TGTGCCAGCAGTTTCAGTGGTATAGTGAGCGGGAGGTACAACAATGAGCAGTTCTTC,CASSFSGIVSGRYNNEQFF,TRBJ2-1,TRBV27,TRBD2,NA
TGCGCCAGCAGCCACCTACAGGGTTACACTGAAGCTTTCTTT,CASSHLQGYTEAFF,TRBJ1-1,TRBV4-1,NA,NA
TGTGCCAGCAGTTTGTCTCTCGGGACTAGCGGCACCGGGGAGCTGTTTTTT,CASSLSLGTSGTGELFF,TRBJ2-2,TRBV27,TRBD2,once
TGTGCCAGCAGCTTAGCGCGTATAGCGGGAGAAAACTACAATGAGCAGTTCTTC,CASSLARIAGENYNEQFF,TRBJ2-1,TRBV7-6,TRBD2,once
TGTGCCAGCAGTGAGACAGGGTACCACGAGCAGTACTTC,CASSETGYHEQYF,TRBJ2-7,TRBV28,TRBD1,NA
TGTGCCAGCAGTGGGTCCCTTACAGGGCTAAAGCAGCCCCAGCATTTT,CASSGSLTGLKQPQHF,TRBJ1-5,TRBV6-1,NA,NA